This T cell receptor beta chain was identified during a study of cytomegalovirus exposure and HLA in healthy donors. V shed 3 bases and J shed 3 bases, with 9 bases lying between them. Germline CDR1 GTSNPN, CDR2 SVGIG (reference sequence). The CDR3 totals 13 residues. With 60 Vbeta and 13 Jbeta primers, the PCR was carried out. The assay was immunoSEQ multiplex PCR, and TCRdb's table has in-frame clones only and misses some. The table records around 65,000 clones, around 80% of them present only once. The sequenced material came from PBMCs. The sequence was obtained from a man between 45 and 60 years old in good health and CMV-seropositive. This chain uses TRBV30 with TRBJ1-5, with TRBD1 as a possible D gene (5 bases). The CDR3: CAWSIGVNQPQHF. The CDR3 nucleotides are TGTGCCTGGAGCATAGGGGTCAATCAGCCCCAGCATTTT.